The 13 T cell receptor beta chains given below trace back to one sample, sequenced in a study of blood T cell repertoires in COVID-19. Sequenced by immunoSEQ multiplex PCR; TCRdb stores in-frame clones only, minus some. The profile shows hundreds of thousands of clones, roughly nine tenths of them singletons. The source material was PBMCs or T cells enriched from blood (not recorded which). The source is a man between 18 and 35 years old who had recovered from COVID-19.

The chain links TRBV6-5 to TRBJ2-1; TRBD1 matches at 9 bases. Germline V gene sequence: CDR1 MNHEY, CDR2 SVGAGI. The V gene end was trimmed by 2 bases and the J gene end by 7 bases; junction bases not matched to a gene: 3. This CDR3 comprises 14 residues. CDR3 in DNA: TGTGCCAGCAGTTACGGACAGGGGTTAAATGAGCAGTTCTTC. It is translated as CASSYGQGLNEQFF.

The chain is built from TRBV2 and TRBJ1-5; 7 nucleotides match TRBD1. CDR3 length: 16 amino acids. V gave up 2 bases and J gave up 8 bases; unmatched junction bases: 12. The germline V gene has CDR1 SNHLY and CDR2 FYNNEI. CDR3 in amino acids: CASSEITGVGGEPQHF. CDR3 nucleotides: TGTGCCAGCAGTGAAATAACAGGGGTGGGTGGGGAGCCCCAGCATTTT. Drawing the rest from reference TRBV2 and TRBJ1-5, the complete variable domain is EPEVTQTPSHQVTQMGQEVILRCVPISNHLYFYWYRQILGQKVEFLVSFYNNEISEKSEIFDDQFSVERPDGSNFTLKIRSTKLEDSAMYFCASSEITGVGGEPQHFGDGTRLSIL.

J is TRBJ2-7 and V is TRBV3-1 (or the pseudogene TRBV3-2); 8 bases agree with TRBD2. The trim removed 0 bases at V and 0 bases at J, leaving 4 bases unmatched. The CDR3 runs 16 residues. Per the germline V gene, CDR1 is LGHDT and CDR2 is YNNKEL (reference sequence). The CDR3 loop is CASSQDRGGPSYEQYF. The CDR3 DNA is TGTGCCAGCAGCCAAGATCGCGGGGGGCCCTCCTACGAGCAGTACTTC.

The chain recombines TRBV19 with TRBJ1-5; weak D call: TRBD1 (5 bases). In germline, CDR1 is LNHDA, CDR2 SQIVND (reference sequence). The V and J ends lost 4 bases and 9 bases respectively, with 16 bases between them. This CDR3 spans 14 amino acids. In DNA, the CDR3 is TGTGCCAGTAGTACACACAGGACCACGAGGCCCCAGCATTTT. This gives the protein CASSTHRTTRPQHF. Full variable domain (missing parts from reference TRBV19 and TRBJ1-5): DGGITQSPKYLFRKEGQNVTLSCEQNLNHDAMYWYRQDPGQGLRLIYYSQIVNDFQKGDIAEGYSVSREKKESFPLTVTSAQKNPTAFYLCASSTHRTTRPQHFGDGTRLSIL.

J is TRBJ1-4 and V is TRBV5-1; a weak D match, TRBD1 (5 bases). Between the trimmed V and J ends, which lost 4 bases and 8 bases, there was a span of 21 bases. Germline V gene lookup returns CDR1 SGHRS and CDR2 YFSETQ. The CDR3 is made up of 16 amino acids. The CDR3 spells CASSGGYGATGEKLFF. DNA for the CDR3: TGCGCCAGCAGCGGAGGGTACGGGGCGACCGGCGAAAAACTGTTTTTT.

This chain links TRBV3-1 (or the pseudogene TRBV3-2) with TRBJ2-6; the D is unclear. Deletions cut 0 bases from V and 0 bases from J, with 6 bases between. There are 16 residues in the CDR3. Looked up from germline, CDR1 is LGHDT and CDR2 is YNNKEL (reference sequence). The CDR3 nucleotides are TGTGCCAGCAGCCAAGATCTAAACTCTGGGGCCAACGTCCTGACTTTC. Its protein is CASSQDLNSGANVLTF.

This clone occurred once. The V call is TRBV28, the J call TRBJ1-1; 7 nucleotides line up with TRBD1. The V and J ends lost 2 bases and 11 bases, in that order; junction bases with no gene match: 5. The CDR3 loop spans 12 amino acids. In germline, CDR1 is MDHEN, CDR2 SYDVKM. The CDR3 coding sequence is TGTGCCAGCAGTTTACAGGGGGTGACGGCTTTCTTT. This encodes CASSLQGVTAFF.

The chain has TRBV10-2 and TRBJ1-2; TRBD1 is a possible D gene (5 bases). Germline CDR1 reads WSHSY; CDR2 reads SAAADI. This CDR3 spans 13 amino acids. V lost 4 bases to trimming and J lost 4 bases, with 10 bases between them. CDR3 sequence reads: CASSAGGIYGYTF. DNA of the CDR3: TGCGCCAGCAGTGCTGGGGGGATCTATGGCTACACCTTC.

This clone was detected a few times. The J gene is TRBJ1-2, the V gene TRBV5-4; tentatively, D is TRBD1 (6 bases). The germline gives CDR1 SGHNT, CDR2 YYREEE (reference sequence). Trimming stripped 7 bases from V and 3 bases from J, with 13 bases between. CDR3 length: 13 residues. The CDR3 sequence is CASRSTGHYGYTF. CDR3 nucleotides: TGTGCCAGCCGTAGCACAGGGCACTATGGCTACACCTTC.

Written as DNA, the CDR3 is TGTGCCAGCAGTTACTCCGGCAGGGGGATGGATGAGCAGTTCTTC. This encodes CASSYSGRGMDEQFF. J is TRBJ2-1 and V is TRBV6-5; 7 bases are shared with TRBD1. V dropped 0 bases and J dropped 8; count of bases not matched to a gene: 7. This CDR3 comprises 15 residues. Per germline, CDR1 MNHEY and CDR2 SVGAGI.

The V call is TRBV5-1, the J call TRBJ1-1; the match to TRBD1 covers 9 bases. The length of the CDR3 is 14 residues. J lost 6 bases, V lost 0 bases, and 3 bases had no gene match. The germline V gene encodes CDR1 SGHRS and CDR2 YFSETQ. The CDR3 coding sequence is TGCGCCAGCAGCTTGGGACAGGGGGAGGCTGAAGCTTTCTTT. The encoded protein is CASSLGQGEAEAFF. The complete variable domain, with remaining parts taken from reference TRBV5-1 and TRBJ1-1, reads KAGVTQTPRYLIKTRGQQVTLSCSPISGHRSVSWYQQTPGQGLQFLFEYFSETQRNKGNFPGRFSGRQFSNSRSEMNVSTLELGDSALYLCASSLGQGEAEAFFGQGTRLTVV.

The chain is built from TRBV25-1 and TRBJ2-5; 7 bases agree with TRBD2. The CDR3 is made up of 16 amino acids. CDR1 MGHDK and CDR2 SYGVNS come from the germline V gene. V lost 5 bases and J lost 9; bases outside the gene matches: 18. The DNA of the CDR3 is TGTGCCAGCAGTTCATTTGGGGGGGACGGTAGGAGACCCCAGTACTTC. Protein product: CASSSFGGDGRRPQYF.

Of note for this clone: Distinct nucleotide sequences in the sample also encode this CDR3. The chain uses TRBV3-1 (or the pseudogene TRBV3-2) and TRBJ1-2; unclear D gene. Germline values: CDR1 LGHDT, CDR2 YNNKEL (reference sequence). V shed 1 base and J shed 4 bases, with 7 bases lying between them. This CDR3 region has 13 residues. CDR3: CASSQAGLYGYTF. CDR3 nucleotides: TGTGCCAGCAGCCAAGCAGGCCTCTATGGCTACACCTTC.